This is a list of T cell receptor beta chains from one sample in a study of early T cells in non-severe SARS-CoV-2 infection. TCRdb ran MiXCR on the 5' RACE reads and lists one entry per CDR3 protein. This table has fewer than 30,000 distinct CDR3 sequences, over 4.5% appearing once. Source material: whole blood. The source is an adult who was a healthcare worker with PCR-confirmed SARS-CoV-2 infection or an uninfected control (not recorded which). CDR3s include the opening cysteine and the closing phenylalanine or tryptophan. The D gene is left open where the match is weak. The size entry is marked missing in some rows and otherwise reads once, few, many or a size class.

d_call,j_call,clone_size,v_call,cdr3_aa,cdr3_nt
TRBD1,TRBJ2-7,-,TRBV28,CASSLARTGSEQYF,TGTGCCAGCAGTTTAGCCCGGACAGGGAGCGAGCAGTACTTC
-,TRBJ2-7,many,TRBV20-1,CRTGRREGSSYEQYF,TGCAGGACTGGTAGGCGGGAAGGCAGCTCCTACGAGCAGTACTTC
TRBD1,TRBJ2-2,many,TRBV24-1,CATSDPTGDTGELFF,TGTGCCACCAGTGACCCGACAGGGGACACCGGGGAGCTGTTTTTT
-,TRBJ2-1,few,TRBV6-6,CASGTPDEQFF,TGTGCCAGCGGTACTCCCGATGAGCAGTTCTTC
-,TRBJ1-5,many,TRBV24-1,CATSAGNNQPQHF,TGTGCCACCAGTGCAGGGAACAATCAGCCCCAGCATTTT
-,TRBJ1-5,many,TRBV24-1,CATSVSGNQPQHF,TGTGCCACCAGTGTCTCAGGGAATCAGCCCCAGCATTTT
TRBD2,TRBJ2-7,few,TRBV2,CASSEAGQGTSGDAYEQYF,TGTGCCAGCAGTGAAGCGGGACAGGGGACTAGCGGGGATGCCTACGAGCAGTACTTC
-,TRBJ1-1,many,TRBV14,CASSQTFPSTEAFF,TGTGCCAGCAGCCAAACGTTCCCGAGCACTGAAGCTTTCTTT
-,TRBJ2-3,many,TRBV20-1,CSARGGSTDTQYF,TGCAGTGCCAGGGGTGGTAGCACAGATACGCAGTATTTT
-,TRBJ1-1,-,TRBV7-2,CASSPRHVSEAFF,TGTGCCAGCAGCCCTAGACATGTTAGTGAAGCTTTCTTT
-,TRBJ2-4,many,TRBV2,CASTSGQAKNIQYF,TGTGCCAGCACGTCGGGCCAGGCCAAAAACATTCAGTACTTC
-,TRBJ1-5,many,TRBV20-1,CSASPPQAGQPQHF,TGCAGTGCTAGCCCCCCACAGGCTGGCCAGCCCCAGCATTTT
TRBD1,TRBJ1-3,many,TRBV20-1,CSALTGTGVGNTIYF,TGCAGTGCTTTGACCGGGACAGGGGTTGGAAACACCATATATTTT